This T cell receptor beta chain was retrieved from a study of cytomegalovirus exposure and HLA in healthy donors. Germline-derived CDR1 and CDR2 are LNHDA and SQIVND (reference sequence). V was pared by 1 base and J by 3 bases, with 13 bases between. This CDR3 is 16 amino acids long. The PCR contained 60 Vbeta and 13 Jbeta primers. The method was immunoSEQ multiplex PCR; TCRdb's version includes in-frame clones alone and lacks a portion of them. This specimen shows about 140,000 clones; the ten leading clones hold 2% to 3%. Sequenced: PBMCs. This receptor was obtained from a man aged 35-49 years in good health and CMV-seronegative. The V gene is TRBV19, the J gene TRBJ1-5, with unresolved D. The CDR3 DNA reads TGTGCCAGTAGTATAGCAGCCGGGGTCAACAATCAGCCCCAGCATTTT. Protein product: CASSIAAGVNNQPQHF.